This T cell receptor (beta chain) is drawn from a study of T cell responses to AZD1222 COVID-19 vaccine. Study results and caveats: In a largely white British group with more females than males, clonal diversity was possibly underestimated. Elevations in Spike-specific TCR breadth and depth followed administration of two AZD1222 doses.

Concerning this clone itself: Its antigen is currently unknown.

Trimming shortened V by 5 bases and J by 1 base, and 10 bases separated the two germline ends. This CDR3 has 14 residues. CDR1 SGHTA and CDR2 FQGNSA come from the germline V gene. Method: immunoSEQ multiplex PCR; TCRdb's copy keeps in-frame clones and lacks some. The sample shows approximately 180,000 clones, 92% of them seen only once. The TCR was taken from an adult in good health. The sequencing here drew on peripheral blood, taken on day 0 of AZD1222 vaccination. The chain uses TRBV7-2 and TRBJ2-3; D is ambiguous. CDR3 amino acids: CASSPQLGTDTQYF. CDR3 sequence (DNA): TGTGCCAGCAGCCCGCAACTTGGCACAGATACGCAGTATTTT.